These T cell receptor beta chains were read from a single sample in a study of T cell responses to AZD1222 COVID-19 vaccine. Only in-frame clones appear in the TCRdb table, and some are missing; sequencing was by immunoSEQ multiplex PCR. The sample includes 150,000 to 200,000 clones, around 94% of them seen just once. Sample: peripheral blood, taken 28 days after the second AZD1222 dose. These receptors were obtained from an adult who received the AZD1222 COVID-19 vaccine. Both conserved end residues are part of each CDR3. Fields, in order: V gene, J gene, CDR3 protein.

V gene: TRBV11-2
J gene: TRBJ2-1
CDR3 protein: CASSLYGQREQFF

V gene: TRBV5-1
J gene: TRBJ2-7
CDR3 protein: CASRKTSELRYEQYF

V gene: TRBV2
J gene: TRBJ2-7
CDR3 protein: CASSPVWVNEQYF

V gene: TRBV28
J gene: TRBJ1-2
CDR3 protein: CASSPGQGANYGYTF

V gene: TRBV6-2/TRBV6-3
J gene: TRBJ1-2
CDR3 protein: CASSRLQGARDGYTF

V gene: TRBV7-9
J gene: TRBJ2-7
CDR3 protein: CASSLGQAGGNEQYF

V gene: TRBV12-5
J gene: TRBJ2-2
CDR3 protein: CASGSPTNLKRELFF

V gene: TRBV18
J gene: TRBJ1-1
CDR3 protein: CASSPSTSEAFF

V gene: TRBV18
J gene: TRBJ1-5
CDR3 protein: CASSGGQGDQPQHF

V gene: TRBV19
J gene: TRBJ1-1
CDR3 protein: CASSWMTGWPNTEAFF

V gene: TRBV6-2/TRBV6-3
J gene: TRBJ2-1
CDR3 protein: CASSYSGLAGVGNEQFF

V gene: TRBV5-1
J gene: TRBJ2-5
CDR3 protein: CASRGLRETQYF

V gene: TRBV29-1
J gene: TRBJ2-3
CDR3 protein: CSAEAGGGSDTQYF

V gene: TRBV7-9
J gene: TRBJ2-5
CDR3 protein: CASSVWTDSQETQYF

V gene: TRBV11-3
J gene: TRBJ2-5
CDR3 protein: CASSEQGAFGETQYF

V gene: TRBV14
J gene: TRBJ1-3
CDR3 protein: CASSQDRRVRRNTIYF

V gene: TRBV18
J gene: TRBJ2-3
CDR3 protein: CASSPPTISTDTQYF

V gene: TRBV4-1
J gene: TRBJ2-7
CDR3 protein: CASSPLGGGYEQYF

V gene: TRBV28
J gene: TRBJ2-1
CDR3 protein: CASVAKLALSYNEQFF

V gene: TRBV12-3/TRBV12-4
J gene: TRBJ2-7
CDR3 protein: CASSSGILYEQYF

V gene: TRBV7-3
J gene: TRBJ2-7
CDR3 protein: CASSLNSRASYEQYF

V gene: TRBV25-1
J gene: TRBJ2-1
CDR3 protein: CASSRDGVGTSVANEQFF

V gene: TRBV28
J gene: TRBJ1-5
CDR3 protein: CASRWEVNQPQHF

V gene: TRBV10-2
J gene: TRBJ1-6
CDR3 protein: CASNQGTRSPLHF

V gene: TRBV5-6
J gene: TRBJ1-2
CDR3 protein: CASSFTWTGPNYGYTF

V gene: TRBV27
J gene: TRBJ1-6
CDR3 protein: CASSPPKTLHF

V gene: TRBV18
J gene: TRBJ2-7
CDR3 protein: CASSRDSSYEQYF

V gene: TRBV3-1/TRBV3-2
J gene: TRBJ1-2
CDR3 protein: CASSQLTGTGYYGYTF

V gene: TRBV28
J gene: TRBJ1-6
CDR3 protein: CASSSTGQLKYNSPLHF

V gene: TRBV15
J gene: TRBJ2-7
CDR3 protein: CATSREGDEQYF

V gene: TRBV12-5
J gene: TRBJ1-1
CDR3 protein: CASGLVPLVSLNTEAFF

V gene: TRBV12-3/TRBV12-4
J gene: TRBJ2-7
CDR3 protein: CASSTGEEQYF

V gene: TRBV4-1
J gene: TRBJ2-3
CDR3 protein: CASSQNAGAGTDTQYF

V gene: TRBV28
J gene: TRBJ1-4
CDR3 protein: CASSWGRRRTNEKLFF

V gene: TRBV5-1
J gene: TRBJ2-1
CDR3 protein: CASSWTSGSSYNEQFF

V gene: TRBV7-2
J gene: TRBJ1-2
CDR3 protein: CASSLDAGSYGYTF

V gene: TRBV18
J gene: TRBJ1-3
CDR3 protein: CASSEGAGDGNTIYF

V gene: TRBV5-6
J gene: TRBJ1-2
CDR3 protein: CASSLSGGYTF

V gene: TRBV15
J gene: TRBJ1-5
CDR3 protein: CATSRGGGSTKPQHF

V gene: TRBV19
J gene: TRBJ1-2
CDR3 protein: CASSIMLGREANYGYTF

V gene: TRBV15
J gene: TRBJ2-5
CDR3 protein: CATSRGVDSETQYF

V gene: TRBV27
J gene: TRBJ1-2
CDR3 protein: CASSLGGYTF

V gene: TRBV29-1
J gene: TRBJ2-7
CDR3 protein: CSVRRDYEQYF

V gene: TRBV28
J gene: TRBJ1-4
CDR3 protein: CASRGLPGGDEKLFF

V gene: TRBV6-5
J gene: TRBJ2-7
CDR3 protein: CASSPSGYSYEQYF

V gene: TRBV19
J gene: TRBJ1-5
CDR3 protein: CASSIRDNQPQHF

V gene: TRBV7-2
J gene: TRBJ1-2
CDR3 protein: CASSRPRQDYGYTF